This TCR beta chain is drawn from a study of OX40 agonist ivuxolimab in advanced cancers. Some background on the complete study: Ivuxolimab, which targeted the costimulatory receptor OX40 (CD134), was an agonistic, fully human IgG2 monoclonal antibody. A male proportion of under 85% and a mean age of around 60 years, ranging from 23 to 79, were recorded for the dose-escalation cohort. The purpose of peripheral TCRbeta sequencing was to test whether ivuxolimab changed TCR sequence diversity and led to clonal T-cell expansion. Partial responses occurred in three dose-escalation patients, of whom one had hepatocellular carcinoma and two had cutaneous melanoma. The paper reports the monotherapy dose-escalation portion (N = 52 patients) of the phase I ivuxolimab trial. Intravenous ivuxolimab was administered to patients every 2 weeks at six dose levels: 0.01, 0.1, 0.3, 1.5, 3 and 10 mg/kg. Of the approximately 54 patients in dose escalation, 19 had hepatocellular carcinoma, roughly 15 had melanoma, 9 had renal cell carcinoma and 9 had head and neck cancer. Patients were allowed to have had prior anti-PD-1, anti-PD-L1 or anti-CTLA-4 therapy, and around 37% of the dose-escalation patients had previously received checkpoint inhibitors.

The full study reports these points: At doses from 0.1 to 3.0 mg/kg, clonal expansion was seen in both CD4+ and CD8+ blood T cells between baseline and week 6. Low levels of normalized T-cell clonal expansion were also seen in some patients who did not respond. The antigen specificity of the peripheral T cells that underwent clonal expansion was not determined. In partial responders in the 0.1-3.0 mg/kg groups, normalized peripheral clonal expansion was found to be among the lowest, especially among CD8+ T cells. On average, CD8+ T cells showed more expanded clones than CD4+ T cells after ivuxolimab.

Patients with autoimmune disease history or receiving systemic immunosuppression were excluded from the trial. Peripheral blood for TCR sequencing was collected from all dose cohorts at baseline, on cycle 4 day 1, and on cycle 7 day 1. Samples were obtained from an open-label, multicenter, first-in-human phase I dose-escalation trial of ivuxolimab. Adults with locally advanced or metastatic head and neck squamous cell, hepatocellular, melanoma or renal cell carcinoma were enrolled in the trial. Before TCR sequencing, CD4+ T cells and CD8+ T cells were sorted from peripheral blood as separate populations. V is clipped by 6 bases and J by 1 base, and the sequence between their germline boundaries is 16 bases long. The CDR3 runs 15 residues from the cysteine to the phenylalanine. The only DNA kept is the CDR3, 45 bases in frame from the first base. The germline V gene sets CDR1 to SGDLS and CDR2 to YYNGEE.

Details on this clone: The specificity of this receptor is unknown. No much larger clone is present one base from it, and per-base qualities are unavailable.

For sequencing of the TCRbeta CDR3 region, genomic DNA was extracted from the sorted cells. The immunoSEQ Assay was used for sequencing of TCRbeta CDR3 regions. TCRdb provides this immuneACCESS table in a form limited to in-frame rearrangements. Some clones are lacking; in checked studies, under half of them reflect an unresolved V gene, and why the rest are absent is not known. A total of approximately 67,000 clones appear in this sample, approximately 84% of them only once. The ten largest clonotypes hold 2% to 2.5% of the sample. The rearrangement combines TRBV9 with TRBJ2-5, with no D gene named confidently. The sequencing used CD4+ or CD8+ T cells sorted from blood, collected in a trial of the OX40 agonist ivuxolimab. The sequence was collected from an adult with an advanced solid tumor such as melanoma, head and neck, liver or kidney cancer. The CDR3 protein is CASNVRAGIQETQYF. The sequenced DNA is TGTGCCAGCAACGTCCGGGCAGGAATCCAAGAGACCCAGTACTTC.